This T cell receptor (beta chain) was sequenced for a study of blood T cell repertoires in COVID-19. Measured with immunoSEQ multiplex PCR; TCRdb has only the in-frame clones, and not every one. Of approximately 90,000 clones in the sample, more than 75% were seen once. The V gene's germline CDR1 is LNHDA and CDR2 SQIVND (reference sequence). The V gene lost 5 bases and the J gene lost 1 base, with 7 bases spanning the gap. CDR3 length: 13 residues. The sequence came from an elderly woman with acute or convalescent COVID-19. Sequenced: peripheral blood. The rearrangement links TRBV19 to TRBJ2-3; D possibly corresponds to TRBD2 (6 bases). The CDR3, as DNA: TGTGCCAGTAGTTGGGGGGGCACAGATACGCAGTATTTT. It codes for CASSWGGTDTQYF.